This TCR beta chain was identified during a study of blood T cell repertoires in COVID-19. As handled by the study authors: Estimation of nucleated cell counts relied on the amplification of reference gene primers. TCRdb keeps only in-frame clones here, not all; method: immunoSEQ multiplex PCR. V and J calls and clone size come straight from that table; D and trimming were deduced from the DNA. The sample includes some 70,000 clones, 65% to 80% of them seen just once. Germline CDR1 reads ENHRY; CDR2 reads SYGVKD. This CDR3 spans 14 amino acids. V lost 8 bases to trimming and J lost 5 bases, with 17 bases between them.

The genes are TRBV10-3 and TRBJ2-3; D perhaps matches TRBD2 (5 bases). The sequencing input was peripheral blood. This clonotype was sampled from a woman between 50 and 59 years old with acute or convalescent COVID-19. The CDR3 here is CAIATDSPGDTQYF. In DNA, the CDR3 is TGTGCCATCGCTACGGACTCCCCGGGAGATACGCAGTATTTT.